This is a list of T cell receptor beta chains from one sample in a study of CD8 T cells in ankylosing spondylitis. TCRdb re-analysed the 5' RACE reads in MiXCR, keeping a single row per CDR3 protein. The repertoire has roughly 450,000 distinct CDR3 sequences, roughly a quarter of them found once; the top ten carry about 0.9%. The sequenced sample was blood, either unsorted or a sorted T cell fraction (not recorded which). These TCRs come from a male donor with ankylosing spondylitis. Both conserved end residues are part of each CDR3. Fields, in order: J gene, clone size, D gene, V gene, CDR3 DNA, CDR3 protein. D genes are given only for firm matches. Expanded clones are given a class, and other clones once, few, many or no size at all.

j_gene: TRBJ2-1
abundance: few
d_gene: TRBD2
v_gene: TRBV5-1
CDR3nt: TGCGCCAGCAGCTTCTCAGCGGGAGGAAAAGATGAGCAGTTCTTC
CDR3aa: CASSFSAGGKDEQFF

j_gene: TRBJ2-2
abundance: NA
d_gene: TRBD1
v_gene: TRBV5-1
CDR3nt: TGCGCCAGCAGCTTTGGACAGGCCAGGGAGCTGTTTTTT
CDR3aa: CASSFGQARELFF

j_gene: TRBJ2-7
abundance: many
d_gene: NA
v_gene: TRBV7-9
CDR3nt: TGTGCCAGCAGCTTTACCGGGCCCATTGGGCCCTACGAGCAGTACTTC
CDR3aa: CASSFTGPIGPYEQYF

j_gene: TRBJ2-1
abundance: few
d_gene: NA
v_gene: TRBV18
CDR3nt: TGTGCCAGCTCCTACAGGGTCGATGAGCAGTTCTTC
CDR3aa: CASSYRVDEQFF

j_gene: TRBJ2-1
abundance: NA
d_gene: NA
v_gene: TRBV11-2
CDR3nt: TGTGCCAGCAGCCCCGTGCGGGGAAGCTCCTACAATGAGCAGTTCTTC
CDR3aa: CASSPVRGSSYNEQFF

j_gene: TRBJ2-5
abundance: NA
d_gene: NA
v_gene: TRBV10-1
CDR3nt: TGCGCCAGCAGTGACCCGGCTAGTCGAGAGACCCAGTACTTC
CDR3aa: CASSDPASRETQYF

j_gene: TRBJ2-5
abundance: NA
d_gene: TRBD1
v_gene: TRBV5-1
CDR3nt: TGCGCCAGCAGCTTGGCCGGTGGCAGGGGGTTCCGGGAGACCCAGTACTTC
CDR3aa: CASSLAGGRGFRETQYF

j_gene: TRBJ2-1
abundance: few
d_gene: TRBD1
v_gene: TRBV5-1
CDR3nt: TGCGCCAGCAGCTTGAGGGACAGGGGCAATGAGCAGTTCTTC
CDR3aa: CASSLRDRGNEQFF

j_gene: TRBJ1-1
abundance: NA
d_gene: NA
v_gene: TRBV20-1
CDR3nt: TGCAGTGCGAGCGACAGAATGAACACTGAAGCTTTCTTT
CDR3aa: CSASDRMNTEAFF

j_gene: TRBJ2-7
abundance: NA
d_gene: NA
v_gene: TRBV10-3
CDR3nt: TGTGCCATCAGTGAGGGTATAGTCTACGAGCAGTACTTC
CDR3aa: CAISEGIVYEQYF

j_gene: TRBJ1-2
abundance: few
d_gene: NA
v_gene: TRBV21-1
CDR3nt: NA
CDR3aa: CASSKRSVGSGIYGYTF

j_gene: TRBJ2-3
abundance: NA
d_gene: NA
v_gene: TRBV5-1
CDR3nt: TGCGCCAGCATGAGATCTAGCACAGATACGCAGTATTTT
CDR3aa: CASMRSSTDTQYF

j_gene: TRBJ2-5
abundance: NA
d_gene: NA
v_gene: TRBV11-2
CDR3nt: TGTGCCAGCAGTTTTGGGCTAGCGCAGAAAGAGACCCAGTACTTC
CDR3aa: CASSFGLAQKETQYF

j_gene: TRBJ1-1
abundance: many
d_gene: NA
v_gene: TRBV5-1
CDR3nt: TGCGCCAGCAGCTTGTACAGCCTGAACACTGAAGCTTTCTTT
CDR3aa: CASSLYSLNTEAFF

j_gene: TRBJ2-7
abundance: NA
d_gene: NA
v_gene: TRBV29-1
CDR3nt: TGCAGCGTTGGTGGAGAGTCCTACGAGCAGTACTTC
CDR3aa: CSVGGESYEQYF

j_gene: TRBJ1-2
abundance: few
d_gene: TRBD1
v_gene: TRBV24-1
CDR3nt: TGTGCCACCAGTGAACCGGGACAGGGTGGTTATGGCTACACCTTC
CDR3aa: CATSEPGQGGYGYTF

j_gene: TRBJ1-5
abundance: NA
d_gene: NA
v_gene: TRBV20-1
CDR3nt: TGCAGTGCCCAGTCAGGGGATCAGCCCCAGCATTTT
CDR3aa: CSAQSGDQPQHF

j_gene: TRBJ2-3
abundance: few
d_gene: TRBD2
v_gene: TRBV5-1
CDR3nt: TGCGCCAGCAGCCCAAAGAAAGCGGGAGGGAAAACTTTCACAGATACGCAGTATTTT
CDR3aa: CASSPKKAGGKTFTDTQYF

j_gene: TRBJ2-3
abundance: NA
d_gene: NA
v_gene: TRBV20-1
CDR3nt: TGCAGTGCTAGTTTGGTCTATAGGGATACGCAGTATTTT
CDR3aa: CSASLVYRDTQYF

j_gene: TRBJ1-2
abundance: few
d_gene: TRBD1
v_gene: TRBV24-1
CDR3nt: TGTGCCACCAGTGATCCTCGACAGGGAACGGCCGATGGCTACACCTTC
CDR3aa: CATSDPRQGTADGYTF

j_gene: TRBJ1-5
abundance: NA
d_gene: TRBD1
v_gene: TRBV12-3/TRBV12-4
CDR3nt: TGTGCCAGCAGCTTCCGGACAGGGGCGAGCAATCAGCCCCAGCATTTT
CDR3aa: CASSFRTGASNQPQHF

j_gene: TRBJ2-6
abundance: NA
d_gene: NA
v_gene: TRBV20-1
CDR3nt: TGCAGTGCCAGGGGACCGGGACGGCTATCTGGGGCCAACGTCCTGACTTTC
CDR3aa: CSARGPGRLSGANVLTF

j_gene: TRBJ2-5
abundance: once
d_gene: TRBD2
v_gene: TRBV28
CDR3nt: TGTGCCAGCAGTTTATGGGCAAAAGGGACTAGTAAAGAGACCCAGTACTTC
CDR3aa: CASSLWAKGTSKETQYF

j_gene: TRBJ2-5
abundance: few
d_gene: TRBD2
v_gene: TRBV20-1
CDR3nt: TGCAGTGCTCCCAATCCGGGACTAGCGGGAGAGACCCAGTACTTC
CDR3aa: CSAPNPGLAGETQYF

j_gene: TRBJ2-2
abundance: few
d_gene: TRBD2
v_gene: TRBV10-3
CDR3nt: TGTGCCATCGCCCCCGGACTAGCGGGAGCTCGGGACGGGGAGCTGTTTTTT
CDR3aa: CAIAPGLAGARDGELFF

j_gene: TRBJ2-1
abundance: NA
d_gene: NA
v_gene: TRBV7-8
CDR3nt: TGTGCCAGCGGCAAGGTAGGCGGGATCGCCTACAATGAGCAGTTCTTC
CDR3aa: CASGKVGGIAYNEQFF